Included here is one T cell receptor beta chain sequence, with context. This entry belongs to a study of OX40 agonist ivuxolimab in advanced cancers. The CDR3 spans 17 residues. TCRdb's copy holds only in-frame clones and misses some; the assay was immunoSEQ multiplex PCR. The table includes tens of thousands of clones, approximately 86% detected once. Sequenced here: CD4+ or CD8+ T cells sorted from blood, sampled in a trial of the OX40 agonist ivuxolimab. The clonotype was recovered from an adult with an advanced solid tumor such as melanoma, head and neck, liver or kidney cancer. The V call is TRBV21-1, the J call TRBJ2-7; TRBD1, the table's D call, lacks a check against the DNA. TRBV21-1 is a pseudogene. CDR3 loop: CASSRKGSTGGIYEQYF. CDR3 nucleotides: TGTGCCAGCAGCAGAAAAGGCTCGACAGGGGGTATTTACGAGCAGTACTTC.